These T cell receptor beta chains were read from a single sample in a study of blood T cell repertoires in COVID-19. Repertoires were generated with immunoSEQ multiplex PCR, while TCRdb's copy carries only in-frame clones and drops some. The profile shows 300,000 to 350,000 clones, about 90% of them singletons. Sequencing was carried out using peripheral blood. All receptors derive from a man between 18 and 35 years old with active or convalescent COVID-19. Both conserved end residues are part of each CDR3. The D gene is left open where the match is weak. Clone size appears in some rows only: once, few, many, or a class for an expanded clone.

d_call,j_call,cdr3_length,clone_size,v_call,cdr3_aa,cdr3_nt
TRBD1,TRBJ2-7,14,NA,TRBV2,CASSSGTEIYEQYF,TGTGCCAGCAGCTCCGGGACAGAGATCTACGAGCAGTACTTC
NA,TRBJ1-4,14,NA,TRBV18,CASSGDATNEKLFF,TGTGCCAGCTCAGGAGACGCAACTAATGAAAAACTGTTTTTT
NA,TRBJ2-7,13,NA,TRBV28,CASSFHSLGEQYF,TGTGCCAGCAGTTTCCACAGTCTTGGAGAGCAGTACTTC
NA,TRBJ2-7,15,NA,TRBV4-1,CASSQVGVGDYEQYF,TGCGCCAGCAGCCAAGTTGGGGTAGGGGACTACGAGCAGTACTTC
TRBD1,TRBJ1-2,15,many,TRBV7-2,CASSLTGQGGYGYTF,TGTGCCAGCAGCTTAACAGGACAGGGAGGATATGGCTACACCTTC
NA,TRBJ2-1,13,NA,TRBV7-9,CASSLLQGNEQFF,TGTGCCAGCAGCTTATTACAGGGTAATGAGCAGTTCTTC
TRBD2,TRBJ2-7,17,NA,TRBV7-2,CASSSDAGAGLASEQYF,TGTGCCAGCAGCTCGGACGCGGGGGCGGGACTAGCGAGCGAGCAGTACTTC
NA,TRBJ1-5,15,NA,TRBV7-2,CASSLAGRSNQPQHF,TGTGCCAGCAGCTTAGCCGGTCGTAGCAATCAGCCCCAGCATTTT
TRBD1,TRBJ1-4,15,NA,TRBV9,CASSGGTGRGEKLFF,TGTGCCAGCAGCGGGGGGACAGGGAGAGGTGAAAAACTGTTTTTT
NA,TRBJ1-6,13,NA,TRBV7-9,CASSLGGGSPLHF,TGTGCCAGCAGCTTAGGTGGGGGCTCACCCCTCCACTTT
TRBD1,TRBJ1-2,16,NA,TRBV6-2/TRBV6-3,CASSYMGQGARGGYTF,TGTGCCAGCAGTTACATGGGACAGGGGGCGCGAGGTGGCTACACCTTC
TRBD1,TRBJ1-4,14,NA,TRBV28,CASSGDRGEEKLFF,TGTGCCAGCAGTGGGGACAGGGGGGAGGAAAAACTGTTTTTT
NA,TRBJ1-2,13,NA,TRBV7-9,CASSFGGDSGYTF,TGTGCCAGCAGCTTTGGGGGGGATAGCGGCTACACCTTC
TRBD1,TRBJ1-5,15,few,TRBV10-3,CAIRAGTGNVQPQHF,TGTGCCATCAGAGCCGGGACAGGGAATGTGCAGCCCCAGCATTTT
TRBD2,TRBJ2-7,14,few,TRBV5-1,CASSLVAGIYEQYF,TGCGCCAGCAGCTTGGTAGCGGGTATTTACGAGCAGTACTTC
NA,TRBJ1-4,15,NA,TRBV4-3,CASSQDSVLNEKLFF,TGCGCCAGCAGCCAAGATTCAGTGCTTAATGAAAAACTGTTTTTT
NA,TRBJ2-1,14,NA,TRBV10-3,CAISELGGTLEQFF,TGTGCCATCAGTGAGCTTGGGGGGACCTTGGAGCAGTTCTTC
NA,TRBJ1-1,13,NA,TRBV11-2,CASSFSGDTEAFF,TGTGCCAGCAGCTTCAGCGGAGACACTGAAGCTTTCTTT
NA,TRBJ1-2,13,NA,TRBV6-5,CASNAVLNYGYTF,TGTGCCAGCAACGCGGTGCTTAACTATGGCTACACCTTC
NA,TRBJ2-7,14,NA,TRBV20-1,CSASTRSHSYEQYF,TGCAGTGCAAGTACGCGCTCCCATTCCTACGAGCAGTACTTC
NA,TRBJ1-5,13,NA,TRBV2,CASSTDRYQPQHF,TGTGCCAGCAGTACCGACAGGTATCAGCCCCAGCATTTT
NA,TRBJ2-3,16,NA,TRBV5-1,CASSLMASQDTDTQYF,TGCGCCAGCAGCTTGATGGCTAGTCAAGACACAGATACGCAGTATTTT
NA,TRBJ2-3,17,NA,TRBV27,CASRQRGQSYSTDTQYF,TGTGCCAGCAGGCAACGAGGACAGTCATATAGCACAGATACGCAGTATTTT
NA,TRBJ2-7,16,NA,TRBV7-8,CASSSRSAGATYEQYF,TGTGCCAGCAGCTCGAGGTCGGCGGGGGCCACCTACGAGCAGTACTTC
TRBD2,TRBJ2-1,14,NA,TRBV5-1,CASSLGGLLNEQFF,TGCGCCAGCAGCTTGGGGGGACTACTCAATGAGCAGTTCTTC
TRBD1,TRBJ2-7,16,NA,TRBV23-1,CASSQYKDRPGYEQYF,TGCGCCAGCAGTCAATATAAGGACAGGCCGGGCTACGAGCAGTACTTC
TRBD1,TRBJ1-5,15,few,TRBV28,CASSFLDRGNQPQHF,TGTGCCAGCAGTTTTTTGGACAGGGGCAATCAGCCCCAGCATTTT
TRBD1,TRBJ2-7,15,NA,TRBV27,CASSTRTGPSYEQYF,TGTGCCAGCAGTACCCGGACAGGGCCCTCCTACGAGCAGTACTTC
TRBD1,TRBJ1-3,15,few,TRBV4-3,CASSQVTGAGNTIYF,TGCGCCAGCAGCCAGGTGACAGGGGCAGGAAACACCATATATTTT
NA,TRBJ2-5,15,NA,TRBV9,CASSVDTGRGETQYF,TGTGCCAGCAGCGTAGACACGGGCAGAGGGGAGACCCAGTACTTC
TRBD2,TRBJ2-2,20,NA,TRBV7-6,CASSPYAATSGGGNTGELFF,TGTGCCAGCAGCCCTTATGCCGCGACTAGCGGGGGGGGGAACACCGGGGAGCTGTTTTTT
NA,TRBJ2-7,14,once,TRBV27,CASSGQFSSYEQYF,TGTGCCAGCAGCGGACAGTTTTCGTCCTACGAGCAGTACTTC
NA,TRBJ2-1,16,NA,TRBV4-1,CASSLTSLGGVNEQFF,TGCGCCAGCAGCCTTACCTCCCTAGGGGGGGTCAATGAGCAGTTCTTC
NA,TRBJ2-4,13,NA,TRBV28,CASRSGAKNIQYF,TGTGCCAGCAGGAGTGGAGCCAAAAACATTCAGTACTTC
NA,TRBJ1-6,13,once,TRBV28,CASSGGFNSPLHF,TGTGCCAGCAGTGGGGGGTTTAATTCACCCCTCCACTTT
TRBD1,TRBJ1-4,15,few,TRBV4-1,CASSPGTGTNEKLFF,TGCGCCAGCAGCCCCGGGACAGGGACTAATGAAAAACTGTTTTTT
NA,TRBJ2-7,17,NA,TRBV5-4,CASSLALTRRGTYEQYF,TGTGCCAGCAGCTTGGCCCTAACAAGAAGGGGGACCTACGAGCAGTACTTC
TRBD2,TRBJ2-2,20,NA,TRBV24-1,CATSEIPGTSGRALPGELFF,TGTGCCACCAGTGAAATCCCCGGGACTAGCGGGAGGGCATTGCCCGGGGAGCTGTTTTTT
NA,TRBJ2-7,13,NA,TRBV29-1,CSVEDRLRNEQYF,TGCAGCGTTGAAGATCGACTAAGGAACGAGCAGTACTTC
NA,TRBJ1-6,17,NA,TRBV15,CATSRGASASYNSPLHF,TGTGCCACCAGCAGAGGAGCAAGCGCCAGCTATAATTCACCCCTCCACTTT
TRBD1,TRBJ2-7,15,NA,TRBV5-6,CASSRGTGLFYEQYF,TGTGCCAGCAGCCGAGGGACAGGACTATTCTACGAGCAGTACTTC
TRBD1,TRBJ1-4,15,NA,TRBV18,CASSPPDRVREKLFF,TGTGCCAGCTCACCTCCGGACAGGGTACGTGAAAAACTGTTTTTT
TRBD2,TRBJ2-7,15,NA,TRBV3-1/TRBV3-2,CASSTSGTTSYEQYF,TGTGCCAGCAGCACCAGCGGGACTACTTCCTACGAGCAGTACTTC
NA,TRBJ1-3,15,NA,TRBV9,CASNPSGGSGNTIYF,TGTGCCAGCAACCCATCGGGGGGCTCTGGAAACACCATATATTTT
NA,TRBJ1-6,12,NA,TRBV27,CASGAAYSPLHF,TGTGCCAGTGGGGCCGCCTATTCACCCCTCCACTTT
TRBD1,TRBJ2-3,16,NA,TRBV27,CASSLLPGQGTDTQYF,TGTGCCAGCAGTTTGTTACCGGGACAGGGAACAGATACGCAGTATTTT
NA,TRBJ2-3,14,few,TRBV19,CATHTGEATDTQYF,TGTGCCACTCATACAGGGGAGGCCACAGATACGCAGTATTTT
NA,TRBJ1-2,12,once,TRBV10-3,CAISEGGYGYTF,TGTGCCATCAGTGAAGGGGGCTATGGCTACACCTTC
TRBD1,TRBJ2-7,15,NA,TRBV19,CASSPFLTGVYEQYF,TGTGCCAGTAGTCCTTTCCTAACAGGGGTCTACGAGCAGTACTTC
TRBD2,TRBJ2-5,16,few,TRBV7-2,CASSVELAGYGETQYF,TGTGCCAGCAGCGTAGAACTAGCGGGATATGGAGAGACCCAGTACTTC
TRBD1,TRBJ2-2,17,NA,TRBV14,CASSQDWTGVYTGELFF,TGTGCCAGCAGCCAAGACTGGACAGGGGTTTACACCGGGGAGCTGTTTTTT
NA,TRBJ2-1,14,NA,TRBV5-1,CASSLIPGNNEQFF,TGCGCCAGCAGCTTAATTCCAGGCAACAATGAGCAGTTCTTC
NA,TRBJ1-5,13,few,TRBV4-3,CASSHREGQPQHF,TGCGCCAGCAGCCACAGGGAGGGCCAGCCCCAGCATTTT
NA,TRBJ1-2,12,NA,TRBV5-6,CASSLDEAGYTF,TGTGCCAGCAGCTTGGATGAAGCAGGCTACACCTTC